This is a list of T cell receptor beta chains from one sample in a study of T-cell memory formation after mild COVID-19. TCRdb redid the calling of the 5' RACE reads with MiXCR, one entry per CDR3 protein. Of about 320,000 distinct CDR3 sequences listed, roughly an eighth were seen once; the top ten hold around 23%. Specimen: PBMCs or a T cell subset sorted from them (not recorded which). The receptor source for this set is a man younger than 35 who had mild COVID-19 (a few samples of this study predate the infection). Cell type and time point are not known. CDR3s include the opening cysteine and the closing phenylalanine or tryptophan. The order of the fields is V gene, D gene, J gene, clone size, CDR3 protein, CDR3 DNA. The D gene is left open where the match is weak. For some rows the clone size is stated as once, few or many, or as a class when expanded; others skip it.

>TRBV4-3|TRBD1|TRBJ2-3|many
CASSHFDREDTQYF
TGCGCCAGCAGCCACTTCGACAGGGAAGATACGCAGTATTTT
>TRBV20-1|-|TRBJ1-5|few
CSAVDSARNSNQPQHF
TGCAGTGCGGTGGACAGCGCGCGAAATAGCAATCAGCCCCAGCATTTT
>TRBV6-6|-|TRBJ1-2|-
CASSEGVYGYTF
TGTGCCAGCAGTGAAGGGGTATACGGCTACACCTTC
>TRBV12-3/TRBV12-4|TRBD1|TRBJ2-4|few
CASSGRTGLAKNIQYF
TGTGCCAGCAGTGGAAGGACAGGGTTAGCCAAAAACATTCAGTACTTC
>TRBV6-2/TRBV6-3|-|TRBJ2-7|-
CASSYFSGSYEQYF
TGTGCCAGCAGTTACTTCTCGGGGTCCTACGAGCAGTACTTC
>TRBV12-3/TRBV12-4|-|TRBJ1-1|few
CASRESEVNTEAFF
TGTGCCAGCAGGGAATCCGAGGTGAACACTGAAGCTTTCTTT
>TRBV7-9|-|TRBJ2-3|-
CASSLWAYPDTQYF
TGTGCCAGCAGCCTCTGGGCTTACCCGGATACGCAGTATTTT
>TRBV10-2|TRBD2|TRBJ2-3|few
CASISLAGKPDTQYF
TGCGCCAGCATTAGTCTAGCGGGGAAACCAGATACGCAGTATTTT
>TRBV6-2/TRBV6-3|TRBD1|TRBJ1-2|-
CASSYRWDRPKQPSSF
TGTGCCAGCAGTTACCGATGGGACAGGCCTAAACAACCCAGTTCCTTC
>TRBV6-2/TRBV6-3|TRBD2|TRBJ2-3|-
CASRRRSGVGTDTQYF
TGTGCCAGCAGACGTAGGAGCGGGGTAGGGACAGATACGCAGTATTTT
>TRBV20-1|-|TRBJ1-1|many
CSAPREGMNTEAFF
TGCAGTGCACCCCGGGAGGGGATGAACACTGAAGCTTTCTTT